A selection of T cell receptor beta chains follows, all from one sample in a study of blood T cell repertoires in COVID-19. Data came from immunoSEQ multiplex PCR; TCRdb stores just in-frame clones and leaves some out. This table holds about 430,000 clones, nearly 90% found once. The sequencing sample was made of PBMCs or T cells enriched from blood (not recorded which). The receptors come from a woman aged 18-29 years who had been exposed to COVID-19. The CDR3 runs from the conserved cysteine through the conserved F or W. Fields, in order: D gene, J gene, V gene, clone size, CDR3 DNA, CDR3 protein. A D gene is named only where the DNA matches it firmly. Size is omitted from some rows. Given values are once, few, many or a class for expanded clones.

>TRBD2|TRBJ2-1|TRBV4-1|NA
TGCGCCAGCAGCCATCTAGCGGGAGCTATTGAGCAGTTCTTC
CASSHLAGAIEQFF
>TRBD1|TRBJ2-7|TRBV18|once
TGTGCCAGCTCACCCGACAGGGGGCCGGGGGAGCAGTACTTC
CASSPDRGPGEQYF
>TRBD2|TRBJ2-1|TRBV9|NA
TGTGCCAGCAGTGTTAGTCCTAGCGGGAGCGGGAGGTTCTTC
CASSVSPSGSGRFF
>TRBD1|TRBJ1-3|TRBV28|few
TGTGCCAGCAGCCCGGACAGGGCCTCTGGAAACACCATATATTTT
CASSPDRASGNTIYF
>NA|TRBJ1-5|TRBV28|NA
TGTGCCGTCTCCAAACAGGGCAAGGGGGGCAATCAGCCCCAGCATTTT
CAVSKQGKGGNQPQHF
>NA|TRBJ2-1|TRBV7-9|NA
TGTGCCAGCAGCTTTCCGGACTATCGAAGCTCCTACAATGAGCAGTTCTTC
CASSFPDYRSSYNEQFF
>NA|TRBJ2-3|TRBV7-7|few
TGTGCCAGCAGCCCCGTCGGTTCAGGGAATACGCAGTATTTT
CASSPVGSGNTQYF
>NA|TRBJ1-1|TRBV28|NA
TGTGCCAGCAGTTTCATGGCAGGGGCTGAAGCTTTCTTT
CASSFMAGAEAFF
>TRBD2|TRBJ2-5|TRBV9|NA
TGTGCCAGCAGCCCCAGACTAGCGCTCGACCAAGAGACCCAGTACTTC
CASSPRLALDQETQYF
>NA|TRBJ1-2|TRBV5-1|NA
TGCGCCAGCAGCCGGGACCCCGGGGGGGGCTACACCTTC
CASSRDPGGGYTF
>NA|TRBJ1-2|TRBV4-1|NA
TGCGCCAGCAGCCAAGATGGTGCCAGGGAATACACCTTC
CASSQDGAREYTF
>NA|TRBJ1-4|TRBV27|once
TGTGCCAGCAGTAAACGACAGACAACTAATGAAAAACTGTTTTTT
CASSKRQTTNEKLFF
>NA|TRBJ2-7|TRBV14|NA
TGTGCCAGCAGCGCAAAACCTACTCAGCAGTACTTC
CASSAKPTQQYF
>NA|TRBJ1-2|TRBV29-1|few
TGCAGCGTTGTAGTCCCCCTGACAGGCGCTGTTGGCTATGGCTACACCTTC
CSVVVPLTGAVGYGYTF
>TRBD2|TRBJ2-3|TRBV5-8|NA
TGTGCCAGCAGCTTGGTTGTAGCGGGAGCAGATACGCAGTATTTT
CASSLVVAGADTQYF
>NA|TRBJ2-1|TRBV27|few
TGTGCCAGCAGTTTAGACTTGAGCTCCTACAATGAGCAGTTCTTC
CASSLDLSSYNEQFF
>NA|TRBJ2-5|TRBV18|NA
TGTGCCAGCTCACCGGGGGGGCCGGAGGAGACCCAGTACTTC
CASSPGGPEETQYF
>TRBD2|TRBJ2-2|TRBV25-1|NA
TGTGCCCTTAGGGAGGGAGTCACCGGGGAGCTGTTTTTT
CALREGVTGELFF
>NA|TRBJ1-1|TRBV28|NA
TGTGCCAGCAGTTTCTCGGGGTCATATCCTGAAGCTTTCTTT
CASSFSGSYPEAFF
>NA|TRBJ2-7|TRBV29-1|NA
TGCAGCGTTGAGGGCAGTTCCTACGAGCAGTACTTC
CSVEGSSYEQYF
>NA|TRBJ1-3|TRBV7-9|NA
TGTGCCAGCACCCTAGGAGGGTTGCGTGGAAACACCATATATTTT
CASTLGGLRGNTIYF
>TRBD2|TRBJ2-1|TRBV29-1|NA
TGCAGCGTTGTGAAGGGCGGGGGGTATAATGAGCAGTTCTTC
CSVVKGGGYNEQFF
>TRBD2|TRBJ2-5|TRBV30|NA
TGTGCCTGGAGTTTGTGGACTAGCGGACAAGAGACCCAGTACTTC
CAWSLWTSGQETQYF
>NA|TRBJ1-5|TRBV12-3/TRBV12-4|NA
TGTGCCAGCAGTTTCACTTATCAGCCCCAGCATTTT
CASSFTYQPQHF
>NA|TRBJ1-1|TRBV9|NA
TGTGCCAGCAGCCCACCTTGGGGGGGGGAAGCTTTCTTT
CASSPPWGGEAFF
>TRBD1|TRBJ1-1|TRBV27|once
TGTGCCAGCAGTTTCTCCGGACAGGGGAACACTGAAGCTTTCTTT
CASSFSGQGNTEAFF
>NA|TRBJ2-5|TRBV29-1|NA
TGCAGCGTTGGGCCGTTGCTGGGAAGGGGGCAAGAGACCCAGTACTTC
CSVGPLLGRGQETQYF
>TRBD1|TRBJ2-5|TRBV29-1|NA
TGCAGCGTCATGACAGGGCGGGTTGCGGCCCAGTACTTC
CSVMTGRVAAQYF
>NA|TRBJ1-2|TRBV11-2|NA
TGTGCCAGCAGCTTAGAAGGCTGGACTAGGGGTGGCTACACCTTC
CASSLEGWTRGGYTF
>NA|TRBJ2-5|TRBV7-2|NA
TGTGCCAGCGGCGGGCAAGAGACCCAGTACTTC
CASGGQETQYF
>NA|TRBJ2-6|TRBV23-1|once
TGCGCCAGCAGTCTATATCATGTCAGGGGCTCTGGGGCCAACGTCCTGACTTTC
CASSLYHVRGSGANVLTF
>NA|TRBJ2-4|TRBV7-6|NA
TGTGCCAGCAGCTTAGGGGGGGTTTCCAAAAACATTCAGTACTTC
CASSLGGVSKNIQYF
>NA|TRBJ2-6|TRBV19|NA
TGTGCCAGTAGTAGCGGGACAGCTGGGGCCAACGTCCTGACTTTC
CASSSGTAGANVLTF
>NA|TRBJ1-1|TRBV2|NA
TGTGCCAGCAGTGCCCAGACTGAAGCTTTCTTT
CASSAQTEAFF
>NA|TRBJ2-1|TRBV28|NA
TGTGCCAGCAGTTTCACTTCCCCACCAAACAATGAGCAGTTCTTC
CASSFTSPPNNEQFF
>NA|TRBJ1-2|TRBV18|NA
TGTGCCAGCTCACCAGGGGCTCATGGCTACACCTTC
CASSPGAHGYTF
>TRBD2|TRBJ2-7|TRBV4-1|NA
TGCGCCAGCAGCTCCGGACTAGCCAGCTCCTACGAGCAGTACTTC
CASSSGLASSYEQYF
>NA|TRBJ1-1|TRBV5-1|NA
TGCGCCAGCAGCTTGGAAAGGGGAAACACTGAAGCTTTCTTT
CASSLERGNTEAFF
>TRBD1|TRBJ2-3|TRBV7-9|NA
TGTGCCAGCAGCTCGACAGGGGTTAGCACAGATACGCAGTATTTT
CASSSTGVSTDTQYF
>NA|TRBJ2-1|TRBV4-2|NA
TGTGCCAGCAGCCAAGAAAGGGGCAGCTCCTACAATGAGCAGTTCTTC
CASSQERGSSYNEQFF
>TRBD1|TRBJ1-6|TRBV28|NA
TGTGCCAGCAGTTCCTCCGGACAGGGGGTTTCTAATTCACCCCTCCACTTT
CASSSSGQGVSNSPLHF
>NA|TRBJ1-1|TRBV6-5|once
TGTGCCAGCACCAACGAGGGGGGGACGGCTTTCTTT
CASTNEGGTAFF
>NA|TRBJ1-6|TRBV30|NA
TGTGCCTGGAGCGGAACAGGGTATCGGGCCTATAATTCACCCCTCCACTTT
CAWSGTGYRAYNSPLHF
>TRBD1|TRBJ1-5|TRBV6-1|NA
TGTGCCAGCAGTGAAAGAGGGGGCGGCAATCAGCCCCAGCATTTT
CASSERGGGNQPQHF
>NA|TRBJ1-1|TRBV10-1|NA
TGCGCCAGCAGTGAGCCAGGCCGAACAGGGAACACTGAAGCTTTCTTT
CASSEPGRTGNTEAFF
>TRBD1|TRBJ2-5|TRBV19|NA
TGTGCCAGTAGTACACAGGGGTGGGAGACCCAGTACTTC
CASSTQGWETQYF
>TRBD1|TRBJ1-4|TRBV23-1|once
TGCGCCAGGACACCAATCCGGGACAGGGGTGAAAAACTGTTTTTT
CARTPIRDRGEKLFF
>NA|TRBJ2-1|TRBV7-2|NA
TGTGCCAGCAGCTCACGGGACCAGGGGAATGAGCAGTTCTTC
CASSSRDQGNEQFF